This T cell receptor (beta chain) was identified during a study of T-cell reconstitution after alpha-beta-depleted transplantation in children. Study-wide results and caveats: Expanded clones from the graft, numbering several hundred, reportedly supplied alpha-beta T cells about two months after transplant.

As it was prepared, the TCRbeta library received unique molecular identifiers. TCRdb ran MiXCR on the PCR reads and lists one entry per CDR3 protein. Among 250,000 to 400,000 distinct CDR3 sequences, approximately 23% were seen once, and the ten largest hold approximately 10%. This CDR3 region has 14 residues. Germline values: CDR1 DFQATT, CDR2 SNEGSKA (reference sequence). The junction had 6 bases not matched to a gene; V was cut back by 3 bases and J by 2 bases. A note on this clonotype: As yet, its antigen is unknown.

The chain is built from TRBV20-1 and TRBJ1-2; 7 bases are a match to TRBD1. The sample here was PBMCs, mostly from graft donor cells, taken 180 days after TCRalphabeta/CD19-depleted stem cell transplant. This clonotype originated in a male patient younger than 18 who had a stem cell transplant for acute lymphoblastic leukemia, so the T cells may come from the graft donor. CDR3 DNA: TGCAGTGCTAGGTTGGCAGGGGGGAACTATGGCTACACCTTC. It codes for CSARLAGGNYGYTF.